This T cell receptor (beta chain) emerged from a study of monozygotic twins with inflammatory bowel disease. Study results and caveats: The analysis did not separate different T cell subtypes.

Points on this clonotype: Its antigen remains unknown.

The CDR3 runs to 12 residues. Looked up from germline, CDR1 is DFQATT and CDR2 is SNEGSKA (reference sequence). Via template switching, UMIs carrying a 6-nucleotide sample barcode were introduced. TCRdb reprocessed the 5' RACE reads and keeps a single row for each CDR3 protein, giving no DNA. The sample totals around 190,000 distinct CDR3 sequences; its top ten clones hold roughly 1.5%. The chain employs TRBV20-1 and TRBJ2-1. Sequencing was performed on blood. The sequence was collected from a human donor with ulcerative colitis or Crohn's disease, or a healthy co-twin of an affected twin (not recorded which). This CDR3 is CSASLGYNEQFF.